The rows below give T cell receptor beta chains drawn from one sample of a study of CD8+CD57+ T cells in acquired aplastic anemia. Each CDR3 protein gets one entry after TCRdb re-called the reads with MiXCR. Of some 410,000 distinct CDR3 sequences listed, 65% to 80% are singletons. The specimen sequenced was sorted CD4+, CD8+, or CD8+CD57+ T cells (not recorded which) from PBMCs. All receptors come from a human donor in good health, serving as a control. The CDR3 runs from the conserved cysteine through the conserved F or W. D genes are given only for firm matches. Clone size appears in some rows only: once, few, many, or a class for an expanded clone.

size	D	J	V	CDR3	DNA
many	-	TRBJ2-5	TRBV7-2	CASSSEGQGQETQYF	TGTGCCAGCAGCTCTGAGGGGCAGGGACAAGAGACCCAGTACTTC
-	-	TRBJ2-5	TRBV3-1	CANRDLQETQYF	TGTGCCAACAGGGATCTCCAAGAGACCCAGTACTTC
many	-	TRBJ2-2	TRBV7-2	CASSPGGGNTGELFF	TGTGCCAGCAGCCCCGGCGGGGGCAACACCGGGGAGCTGTTTTTT
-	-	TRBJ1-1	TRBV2	CASSLRRETEYFF	TGTGCCAGCAGCTTACGACGGGAGACTGAGTATTTTTTT
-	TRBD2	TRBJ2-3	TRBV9	CASRTDLAGGPGPQYF	TGTGCCAGTAGGACCGACCTAGCGGGGGGGCCGGGTCCGCAGTATTTT
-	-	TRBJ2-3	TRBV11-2	CASSRGSTGRTDTQYF	TGTGCCAGCAGTCGGGGCTCGACAGGTCGAACAGATACGCAGTATTTT
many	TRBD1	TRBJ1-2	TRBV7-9	CASSPADRSNYGYTF	TGTGCCAGCAGCCCAGCGGACAGGTCTAACTATGGCTACACCTTC
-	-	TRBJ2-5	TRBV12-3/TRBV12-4	CASSRVFETQYF	TGTGCCAGCAGCAGGGTGTTTGAGACCCAGTACTTC
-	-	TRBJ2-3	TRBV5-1	CASSAPLNPAAGDTQYF	TGCGCCAGCAGCGCACCCCTAAACCCCGCCGCCGGAGATACGCAGTATTTT
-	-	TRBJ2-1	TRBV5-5	CASSIGPSLSSYNEQFF	TGTGCCAGCAGCATAGGCCCAAGCCTCAGCTCCTACAATGAGCAGTTCTTC
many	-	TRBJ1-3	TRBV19	CASSTNAGRRSGNTIYF	TGTGCCAGTAGTACGAACGCCGGACGTCGCTCTGGAAACACCATATATTTT
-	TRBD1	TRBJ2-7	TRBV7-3	CASSATGGDAHYF	TGTGCCAGCAGTGCGACAGGGGGCGACGCGCATTACTTC
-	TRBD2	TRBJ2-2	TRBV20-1	CSATPLLGSGSWSGELFF	TGCAGTGCTACCCCCCTTTTAGGTAGCGGGAGTTGGTCCGGGGAGCTGTTTTTT
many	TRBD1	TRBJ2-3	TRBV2	CANSLGQRSTDTQYF	TGTGCCAACTCCTTGGGACAGAGGAGCACAGATACGCAGTATTTT
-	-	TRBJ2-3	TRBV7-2	CASSLMSVGGHGYYF	TGTGCCAGCAGCTTAATGTCGGTGGGCGGTCATGGCTACTATTTT
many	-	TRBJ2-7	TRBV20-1	CSARDTYEQYF	TGCAGTGCTAGGGACACCTACGAGCAGTACTTC
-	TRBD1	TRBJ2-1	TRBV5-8	CASSVARDRQAHNEQFF	TGTGCCAGTAGCGTGGCACGGGACAGGCAAGCCCACAATGAGCAGTTCTTC
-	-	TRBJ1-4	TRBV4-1	CASSQDGGEANERLFF	TGCGCCAGCAGCCAAGATGGGGGGGAGGCTAATGAAAGACTGTTTTTT
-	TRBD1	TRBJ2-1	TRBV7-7	CASSLGVTGITDTQFF	TGTGCTAGCAGCTTAGGGGTGACAGGGATAACAGATACGCAGTTCTTC
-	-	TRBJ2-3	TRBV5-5	CASSPLSGLNTQYF	TGTGCCAGCAGTCCGTTGAGTGGATTGAATACGCAGTATTTT
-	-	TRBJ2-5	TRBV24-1	CATSDLSQETQYF	TGTGCCACCAGTGACCTCTCCCAAGAGACCCAGTACTTC
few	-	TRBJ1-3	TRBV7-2	CASSLSGTGNAIYF	TGTGCCAGCAGCTTATCAGGGACTGGAAACGCCATATATTTT
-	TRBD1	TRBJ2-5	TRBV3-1	CASNLGTGGTETQYF	TGTGCCAGCAACCTAGGGACAGGGGGCACAGAGACCCAGTACTTC
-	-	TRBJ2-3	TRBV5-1	CASSLCRESFF	TGCGCCAGCAGCTTGTGTAGGGAAAGTTTTTTT
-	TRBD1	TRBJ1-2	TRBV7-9	CASSRGTEDGYTF	TGTGCCAGCAGCCGGGGGACAGAAGATGGCTACACCTTC
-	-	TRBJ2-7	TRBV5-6	CASSDRDKLNYEQYF	TGTGCCAGCAGCGACCGGGACAAACTGAACTACGAGCAGTACTTC
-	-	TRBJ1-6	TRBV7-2	CASSFTKGENTQLHF	TGTGCCAGCAGCTTTACTAAGGGCGAAAATACCCAGCTCCACTTT
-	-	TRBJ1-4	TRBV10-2	CASSAGYEKLFF	TGCGCCAGCAGTGCAGGGTACGAAAAACTGTTTTTT
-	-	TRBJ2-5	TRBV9	CASSFQGAQCF	TGTGCCAGCAGCTTCCAAGGGGCCCAGTGCTTC
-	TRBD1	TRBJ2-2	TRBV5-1	CASSRDREPGELFF	TGCGCTAGCAGCAGGGACAGAGAGCCCGGGGAGCTGTTTTTT
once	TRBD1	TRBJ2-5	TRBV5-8	CASSQGGCETQYF	TGCGCCAGCAGCCAAGGGGGCTGCGAGACCCAGTACTTC
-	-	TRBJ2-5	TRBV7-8	CASSPGQLKGEEIQYF	TGTGCCAGCAGCCCAGGGCAGTTGAAGGGCGAAGAGATTCAGTACTTC
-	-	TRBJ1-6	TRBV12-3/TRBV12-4	CASGSYASPPHF	TGTGCCAGCGGGTCTTATGCTTCACCCCCCCACTTT
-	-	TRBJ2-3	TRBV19	CASSFSTGTQYF	TGTGCCAGTAGCTTCAGCACAGGTACGCAGTATTTT
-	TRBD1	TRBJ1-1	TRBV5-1	CASSVRVGGNTEAFF	TGCGCCAGCAGCGTACGCGTAGGGGGCAACACTGAAGCTTTCTTC
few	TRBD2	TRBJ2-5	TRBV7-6	CASSLASGETETQYF	TGTGCCAGCAGCTTAGCTAGCGGGGAGACGGAGACCCAGTACTTC
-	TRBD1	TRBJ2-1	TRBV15	CATSGPGQGFDYDHTF	TGTGCCACCAGCGGACCGGGACAGGGGTTCGACTATGACCACACCTTC
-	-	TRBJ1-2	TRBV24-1	CAITGPTNKNGYTF	TGTGCCATCACCGGCCCTACAAACAAAAATGGGTACACCTTC
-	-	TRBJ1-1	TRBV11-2	CASSGERFRPPDVFF	TGTGCCAGCAGTGGGGAGAGGTTTAGGCCCCCTGATGTTTTCTTT
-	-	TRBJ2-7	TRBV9	CASSLDPRSYEQYF	TGTGCCAGCAGCTTGGATCCACGCTCCTACGAGCAGTACTTC
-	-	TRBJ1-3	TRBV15	CATSPMGSGSSGNTIYF	TGTGCCACCAGCCCGATGGGTAGTGGGAGCTCTGGAAACACCATATATTTT
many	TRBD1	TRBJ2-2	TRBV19	CASSIWTGNTGELFF	TGTGCCAGTAGTATTTGGACAGGGAACACCGGGGAGCTGTTTTTT
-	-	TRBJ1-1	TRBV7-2	CASSSPTGVKTEAFF	TGTGCCAGCAGCTCCCCCACAGGAGTGAAAACTGAAGCTTTCTTT
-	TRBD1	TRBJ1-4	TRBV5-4	CASNQVGQGNEKLFF	TGTGCCAGCAACCAAGTGGGACAGGGGAATGAAAAACTGTTTTTT
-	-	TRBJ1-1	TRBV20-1	CSAMRVLNTEAFF	TGCAGTGCTATGAGGGTCCTGAACACTGAAGCTTTCTTT
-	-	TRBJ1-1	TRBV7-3	CASSLAILGGTFDEAFF	TGTGCCAGCAGCTTAGCGATCCTGGGTGGGACCTTCGATGAAGCTTTCTTT
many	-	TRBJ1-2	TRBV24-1	CATGPEGGGYGYTF	TGTGCCACCGGCCCGGAGGGGGGTGGCTATGGCTACACCTTC
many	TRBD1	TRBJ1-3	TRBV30	CAWSEDGQGGNTIYF	TGTGCCTGGAGTGAGGATGGACAGGGGGGAAACACCATATATTTT
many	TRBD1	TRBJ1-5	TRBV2	CASSYRGGNQPQHF	TGTGCCAGCAGTTACAGGGGAGGCAATCAGCCCCAGCATTTT
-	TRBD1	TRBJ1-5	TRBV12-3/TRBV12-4	CASSPAPSGGADQPQHF	TGTGCCAGCAGTCCAGCCCCATCAGGGGGCGCGGATCAGCCCCAGCATTTT
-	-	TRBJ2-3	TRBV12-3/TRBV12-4	CAISLWGLDTDTQYF	TGTGCCATCAGTTTATGGGGACTGGACACAGATACGCAGTATTTT
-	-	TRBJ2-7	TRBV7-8	CASSLSAGSNEPQF	TGTGCCAGCAGCTTATCGGCAGGGAGCAACGAGCCGCAGTTC